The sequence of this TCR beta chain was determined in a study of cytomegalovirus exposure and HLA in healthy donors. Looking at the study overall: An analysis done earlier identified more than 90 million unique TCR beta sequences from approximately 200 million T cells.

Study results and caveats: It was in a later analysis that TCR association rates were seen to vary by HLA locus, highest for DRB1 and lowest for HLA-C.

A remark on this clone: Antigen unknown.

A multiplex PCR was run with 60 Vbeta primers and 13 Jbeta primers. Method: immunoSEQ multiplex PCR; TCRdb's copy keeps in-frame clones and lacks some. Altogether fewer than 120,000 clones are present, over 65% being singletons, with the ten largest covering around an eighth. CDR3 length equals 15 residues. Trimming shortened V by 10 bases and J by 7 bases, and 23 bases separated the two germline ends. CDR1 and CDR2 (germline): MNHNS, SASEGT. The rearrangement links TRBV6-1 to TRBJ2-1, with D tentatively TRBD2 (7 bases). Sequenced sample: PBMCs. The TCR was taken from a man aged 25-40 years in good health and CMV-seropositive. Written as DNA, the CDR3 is TGTGCCACAGCGGATTTGGGGGGGCGATTGAATGAGCAGTTCTTC. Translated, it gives CATADLGGRLNEQFF.